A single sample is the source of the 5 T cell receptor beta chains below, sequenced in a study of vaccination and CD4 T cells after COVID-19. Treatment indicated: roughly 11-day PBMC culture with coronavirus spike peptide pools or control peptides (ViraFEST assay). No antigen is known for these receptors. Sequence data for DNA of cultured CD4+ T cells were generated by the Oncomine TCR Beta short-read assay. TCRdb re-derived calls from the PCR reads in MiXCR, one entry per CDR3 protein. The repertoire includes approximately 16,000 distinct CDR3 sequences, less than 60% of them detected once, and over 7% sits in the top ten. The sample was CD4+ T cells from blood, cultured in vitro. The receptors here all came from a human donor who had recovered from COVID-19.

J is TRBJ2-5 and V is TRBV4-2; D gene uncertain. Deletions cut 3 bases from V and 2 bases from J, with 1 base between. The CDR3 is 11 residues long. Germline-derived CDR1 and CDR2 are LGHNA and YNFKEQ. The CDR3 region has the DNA TGTGCCAGCAGCCATCAAGAGACCCAGTACTTC. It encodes CASSHQETQYF.

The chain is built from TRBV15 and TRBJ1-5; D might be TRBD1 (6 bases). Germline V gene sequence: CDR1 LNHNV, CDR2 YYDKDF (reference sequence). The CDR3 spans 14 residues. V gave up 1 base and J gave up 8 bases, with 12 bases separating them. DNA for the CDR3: TGTGCCACCAGCAGAGTACCAGGGGATAAGCCCCAGCATTTT. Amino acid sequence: CATSRVPGDKPQHF.

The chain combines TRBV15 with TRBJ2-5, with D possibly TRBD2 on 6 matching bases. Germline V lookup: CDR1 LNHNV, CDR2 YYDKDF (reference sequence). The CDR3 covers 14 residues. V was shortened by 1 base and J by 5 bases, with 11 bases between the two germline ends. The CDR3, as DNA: TGTGCCACCAGCAGAGTAAGGGGAGGCGAGACCCAGTACTTC. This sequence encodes CATSRVRGGETQYF.

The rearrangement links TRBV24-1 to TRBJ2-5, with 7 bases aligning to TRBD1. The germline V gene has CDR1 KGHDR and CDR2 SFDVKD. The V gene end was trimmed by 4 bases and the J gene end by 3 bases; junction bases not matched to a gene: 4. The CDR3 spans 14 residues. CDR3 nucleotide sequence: TGTGCCACCAGTGACCCGACAGGGAAAGAGACCCAGTACTTC. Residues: CATSDPTGKETQYF.

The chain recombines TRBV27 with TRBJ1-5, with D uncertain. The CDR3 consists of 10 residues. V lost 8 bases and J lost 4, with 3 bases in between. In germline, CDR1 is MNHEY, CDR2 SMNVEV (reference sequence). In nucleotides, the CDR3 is TGTGCCAGCTTTAATCAGCCCCAGCATTTT. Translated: CASFNQPQHF.